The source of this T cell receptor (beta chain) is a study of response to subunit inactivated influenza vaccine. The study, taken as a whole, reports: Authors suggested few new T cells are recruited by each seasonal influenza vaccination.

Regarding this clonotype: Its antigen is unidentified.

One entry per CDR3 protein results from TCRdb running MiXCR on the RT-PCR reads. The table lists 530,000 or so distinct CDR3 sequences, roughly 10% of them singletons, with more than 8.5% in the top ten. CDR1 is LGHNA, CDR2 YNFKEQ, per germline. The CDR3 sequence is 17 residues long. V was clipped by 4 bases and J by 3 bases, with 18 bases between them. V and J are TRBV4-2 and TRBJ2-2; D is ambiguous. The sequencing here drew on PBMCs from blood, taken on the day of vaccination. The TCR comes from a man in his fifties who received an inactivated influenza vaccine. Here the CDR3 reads CASSRDIQVRDTGELFF. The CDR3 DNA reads TGTGCCAGCAGCCGAGACATACAAGTTCGGGACACCGGGGAGCTGTTTTTT.